This record looks at one TCR beta chain sequence and its context. Its antigen is unknown. This entry comes from a study of cytomegalovirus exposure and HLA in healthy donors. For the study at large: HLA-typed donors were the source of about 90 million unique TCRs held in an early data release. Findings and limits, study-wide: Accurate HLA-A and HLA-B prediction from TCR beta sequences was reported for most subjects.

Germline loops: CDR1 MNHEY, CDR2 SVGAGI. Trimming cost V 7 bases and J 3 bases; bases outside gene matches: 5. This CDR3 is built from 14 residues. It was with 60 Vbeta and 13 Jbeta primers that the PCR ran. The repertoire was sequenced with immunoSEQ multiplex PCR; TCRdb's copy has only in-frame clones and lacks some. The sample lists 60,000 to 70,000 clones, just over 65% occurring once. This TCR was recovered from a woman aged 30 to 39 in good health and CMV-seronegative. The sequencing input was PBMCs. The V gene is TRBV6-5, the J gene TRBJ2-3; TRBD2 agrees at 9 bases. CDR3 nucleotides: TGTGCCAGCACGTCGGGACTAGCAACAGATACGCAGTATTTT. Translation gives CASTSGLATDTQYF.